This is a list of T cell receptor beta chains from one sample in a study of blood T cell repertoires in COVID-19. Repertoires were generated with immunoSEQ multiplex PCR, while TCRdb's copy carries only in-frame clones and drops some. In the table there are about 190,000 clones, around nine tenths of which are singletons. Sequences were obtained from peripheral blood. The receptors derive from a woman in her forties who had recovered from COVID-19. CDR3s leave out the opening cysteine and the closing phenylalanine or tryptophan. Each record gives: V gene, CDR3 protein.

>TRBV12-5
ASGKGTGGKNGYT
>TRBV6-5
ASNGLSNGYT
>TRBV6-4
ATSTGEREFTDTQY
>TRBV10-3
AISESVLAGSTDTQY
>TRBV25-1
ASSESGRGDYGYT
>TRBV29-1
SVEGQVPGGELF
>TRBV5-6
ASSLFDRSYNEQF
>TRBV2
ASSEARNEKLF
>TRBV6-5
ASLQGANYGYT
>TRBV2
ASSLSGRPH
>TRBV5-1
ASSEPGQGAYEQY
>TRBV7-6
ATGRTSTSGNTIY
>TRBV12-3/TRBV12-4
ASSVTANTEAF
>TRBV7-8
ASSSIGLADTYNEQF
>TRBV5-8
ASSFLVGTPNTEAF
>TRBV6-5
ASSYSTWGEHEQY
>TRBV5-1
ASSRDRSYEQY
>TRBV11-2
ASSLAGSDYGYT
>TRBV19
ASSSIGPGLAGEGKGQF
>TRBV19
ASSPGGAAPQH
>TRBV6-5
ASSMNRGQPQH
>TRBV18
ASSPAVSGTEAF
>TRBV6-5
ASTQGRGETQY
>TRBV4-3
ASSQGTHLNTGELF
>TRBV5-1
ASSLSASGGYNEQF
>TRBV14
ASSRTSGHPNTGELF
>TRBV29-1
SVGASGYNEQF
>TRBV9
ASSVGLAGLQDTQY
>TRBV4-3
ASSQDRELADYSYEQY
>TRBV27
ASSPRFNKIRSYEQY
>TRBV7-2
ASSSPRTSRETQY
>TRBV30
AWSVLVGVDEQF
>TRBV2
ASRAVSSYNEQF
>TRBV7-9
ASSSSRGKQETQY
>TRBV5-1
ASSFGQGPAGELF
>TRBV7-8
ASSLQALSGNTIY
>TRBV27
ASTKGQDYPVTDTQY
>TRBV4-1
ASSLGQDYNEQF
>TRBV29-1
SVEQGEQF
>TRBV7-6
ASSLGQGLSSYEQY
>TRBV6-5
ASRSKGESPLH
>TRBV28
ASSSTGGNYEQY
>TRBV4-1
ASSHPTGTGGDLGTGELF
>TRBV18
ASSPRTGALNEQF
>TRBV19
ASTPGQGAYEQY
>TRBV6-5
ASSVNRDRQETQY
>TRBV11-3
ASSLARDYEQY
>TRBV28
ASSLRSSNQPQH
>TRBV7-9
ASSLDRGGYGYT
>TRBV7-7
ASSSGPRLAGGPDTGELF
>TRBV27
ASSFLRRESSYNEQF